One sample yielded the 3 T cell receptor beta chains listed below, sequenced in a study of T cells in Graves' hyperthyroidism and ophthalmopathy. Amplified TCR beta CDR3 regions came from RNA transcripts. The HTBI primer set served for first-round RT-PCR of the TCR CDR3. TCRdb processed the multiplex PCR reads anew with MiXCR; each CDR3 protein has one entry. This table has some 650,000 distinct CDR3 sequences, approximately 15% appearing once. The specimen sequenced was blood. These TCRs come from a woman between 35 and 50 years old with Graves' ophthalmopathy.

This rearrangement joins TRBV5-1 to TRBJ2-3; TRBD1 agrees at 9 bases. The V segment lost 4 bases and the J segment 2 bases; nucleotides outside the gene matches: 8. The germline V gene encodes CDR1 SGHRS and CDR2 YFSETQ. The CDR3 loop spans 16 amino acids. The CDR3 bases are TGCGCCAGCAGCCAACGACAGGGGGGGCCCACAGATACGCAGTATTTT. Residues: CASSQRQGGPTDTQYF.

This clonotype was recorded at least ten times. This rearrangement joins TRBV28 to TRBJ1-2; D gene ambiguous. Germline V CDR1 and CDR2: MDHEN, SYDVKM. V was clipped by 4 bases and J by 4 bases, with 7 bases between them. This CDR3 has 12 amino acids. The CDR3 sequence: CASSSRTYGYTF. As DNA, the CDR3 is TGTGCCAGCAGTTCTCGAACCTATGGCTACACCTTC.

This clonotype was counted many times. The rearrangement uses TRBV3-1 and TRBJ1-6; 7 nucleotides match TRBD1. Trimming at V came to 5 bases and at J to 7 bases, leaving 11 bases not matched to a gene. Germline CDR1 LGHDT, CDR2 YNNKEL (reference sequence). This CDR3 has 16 residues. The CDR3 sequence is CASSAKQGFSNSPLHF. In DNA form, the CDR3 reads TGTGCCAGCAGCGCGAAACAGGGGTTCTCAAATTCACCCCTCCACTTT.